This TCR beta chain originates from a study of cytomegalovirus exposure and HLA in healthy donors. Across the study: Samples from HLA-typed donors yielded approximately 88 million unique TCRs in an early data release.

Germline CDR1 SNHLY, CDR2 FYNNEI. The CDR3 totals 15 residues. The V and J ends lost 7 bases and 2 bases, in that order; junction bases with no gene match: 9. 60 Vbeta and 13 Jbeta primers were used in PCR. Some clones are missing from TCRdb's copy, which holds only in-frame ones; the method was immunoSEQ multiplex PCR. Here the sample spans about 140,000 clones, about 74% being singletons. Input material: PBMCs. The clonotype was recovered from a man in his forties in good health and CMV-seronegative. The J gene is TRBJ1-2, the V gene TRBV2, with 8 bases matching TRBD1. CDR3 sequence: CASTPQTGGNYGYTF. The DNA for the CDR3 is TGTGCCAGCACTCCTCAAACAGGGGGGAACTATGGCTACACCTTC.